A single sample gave rise to the 19 T cell receptor beta chains below, sequenced in a study of early T cells in non-severe SARS-CoV-2 infection. A single record per CDR3 protein comes from TCRdb applying MiXCR to the 5' RACE reads. The table records more than 25,000 distinct CDR3 sequences, approximately 5.2% of them present only once. What was sequenced was whole blood. These receptors originate from an adult who was a healthcare worker with PCR-confirmed SARS-CoV-2 infection or an uninfected control (not recorded which).

The chain carries TRBV12-3 or TRBV12-4 and TRBJ1-2; D not resolved. CDR3 length: 18 amino acids. Deletions cut 4 bases from V and 6 bases from J, with 27 bases between. The DNA for the CDR3 is TGTGCCAGCAGTTCTATATTACCAAACCAGCTGGGCGGGGATGGCTACACCTTC. It is translated as CASSSILPNQLGGDGYTF.

This clonotype was counted a few times. This chain joins TRBV20-1 and TRBJ2-5; 8 nucleotides line up with TRBD2. V was pared by 3 bases and J by 0 bases, with 12 bases of the junction left unmatched. This CDR3 is 17 amino acids long. Per germline, CDR1 DFQATT and CDR2 SNEGSKA (reference sequence). This CDR3 is CSARPRRGVEYQETQYF. Here the CDR3 DNA reads TGCAGTGCTAGGCCTCGGCGGGGGGTCGAGTACCAAGAGACCCAGTACTTC.

This chain links TRBV28 with TRBJ1-6; no clear D gene. V was shortened by 10 bases and J by 9 bases, with 19 bases between the two germline ends. CDR3 length equals 14 residues. Per the germline V gene, CDR1 is MDHEN and CDR2 is SYDVKM. CDR3 sequence: CATTSAKDPSPLHF. As DNA, the CDR3 is TGTGCCACCACCTCCGCTAAGGACCCTTCACCCCTCCACTTT.

This clonotype was picked up many times. The rearrangement links TRBV7-8 to TRBJ1-5, with D possibly TRBD1 on 6 matching bases. This CDR3 comprises 16 residues. Germline CDR1 and CDR2: SGHVS and FQNEAQ. V was cut by 2 bases and J by 4 bases, with 15 bases left in between. As DNA, the CDR3 is TGTGCCAGCAGCTTAAGCGTGGGGGCTGGAAATCAGCCCCAGCATTTT. Protein product: CASSLSVGAGNQPQHF. Variable domain in full (rest from reference TRBV7-8 and TRBJ1-5): GAGVSQSPRYKVAKRGQDVALRCDPISGHVSLFWYQQALGQGPEFLTYFQNEAQLDKSGLPSDRFFAERPEGSVSTLKIQRTQQEDSAVYLCASSLSVGAGNQPQHFGDGTRLSIL.

J is TRBJ2-4 and V is TRBV28; a possible D gene is TRBD2 (6 bases). This CDR3 contains 15 residues. The germline CDR1 and CDR2 sequences are MDHEN and SYDVKM. V lost 7 bases, J lost 7 bases, and 20 bases lay in between. CDR3 nucleotides: TGTGCCAGCATCGGAGGGACCCACAAGTGGAACATTCAGTACTTC. Translation gives CASIGGTHKWNIQYF. The full variable domain, rest sourced from reference TRBV28 and TRBJ2-4, is DVKVTQSSRYLVKRTGEKVFLECVQDMDHENMFWYRQDPGLGLRLIYFSYDVKMKEKGDIPEGYSVSREKKERFSLILESASTNQTSMYLCASIGGTHKWNIQYFGAGTRLSVL.

The table lists this clonotype with many counts. The rearrangement uses TRBV28 and TRBJ1-2, with a weak D call TRBD1 (6 bases). Trimming took off 3 bases at V and 4 bases at J, with 12 bases between the two ends. The CDR3 is 14 residues long. Germline V gene sequence: CDR1 MDHEN, CDR2 SYDVKM. This chain's CDR3 is CASSFPQGGYGYTF. The DNA of the CDR3 is TGTGCCAGCAGTTTCCCACAGGGAGGCTATGGCTACACCTTC.

In this sample, this clonotype turned up many times. The genes are TRBV7-2 and TRBJ1-1; D is unresolved. The germline V and J ends were trimmed by 2 bases and 3 bases, with 7 bases remaining between them. Germline V gives CDR1 SGHTA, CDR2 FQGNSA. The CDR3 sequence is 13 residues long. CDR3 residues: CASSLSFHTEAFF. The CDR3 bases are TGTGCCAGCAGCTTAAGCTTTCACACTGAAGCTTTCTTT.

In its sample, this clonotype was seen many times. The genes are TRBV2 and TRBJ2-5; perhaps TRBD2 as D (5 bases). The CDR3 runs 11 residues. V was clipped by 8 bases and J by 1 base, with 5 bases between them. CDR1 SNHLY and CDR2 FYNNEI come from the germline V gene. CDR3 sequence: CASGLQETQYF. The CDR3 nucleotides are TGTGCCAGCGGACTCCAAGAGACCCAGTACTTC. Supplemented by reference TRBV2 and TRBJ2-5, the full variable domain reads EPEVTQTPSHQVTQMGQEVILRCVPISNHLYFYWYRQILGQKVEFLVSFYNNEISEKSEIFDDQFSVERPDGSNFTLKIRSTKLEDSAMYFCASGLQETQYFGPGTRLLVL.

Concerning this clonotype: This may be a read error, as it is one base from a much larger clone. The V gene is TRBV10-3, the J gene TRBJ2-6, with D uncertain. This CDR3 spans 17 amino acids. The germline CDR1 and CDR2 sequences are ENHRY and SYGVKD. The CDR3 is CTISDRAKNSGANVLTF. The CDR3 nucleotides are TGTACCATCAGTGACCGCGCGAAAAACTCTGGGGCCAACGTCCTGACTTTC.

This clonotype has at least ten counts. V gene TRBV20-1 combines with J gene TRBJ1-2; D possibly corresponds to TRBD1 (6 bases). Trimming pared 2 bases from V and 3 bases from J, leaving 7 bases between. This CDR3 comprises 12 residues. Germline V gene sequence: CDR1 DFQATT, CDR2 SNEGSKA (reference sequence). CDR3 in amino acids: CSARNRDYGYTF. As DNA, the CDR3 is TGCAGTGCTAGAAACAGGGACTATGGCTACACCTTC.

In this sample, this clonotype turned up a few times. The chain is built from TRBV5-1 and TRBJ1-1, with 8 positions matching TRBD1. The CDR3 length is 17 residues. CDR1 and CDR2 (germline): SGHRS, YFSETQ. The J segment lost 11 bases and the V segment lost 0 bases, leaving 18 bases of the junction unmatched. The CDR3 DNA reads TGCGCCAGCAGCTTGGTTTCCGGACAGGGTGCATATGTGGGGGCTTTCTTT. This encodes CASSLVSGQGAYVGAFF. Full variable domain (missing parts from reference TRBV5-1 and TRBJ1-1): KAGVTQTPRYLIKTRGQQVTLSCSPISGHRSVSWYQQTPGQGLQFLFEYFSETQRNKGNFPGRFSGRQFSNSRSEMNVSTLELGDSALYLCASSLVSGQGAYVGAFFGQGTRLTVV.

The V call is TRBV4-1, the J call TRBJ1-1; no clear D. The V and J ends lost 1 base and 4 bases respectively, with 13 bases between them. The germline CDR1 and CDR2 sequences are MGHRA and YSYEKL. The CDR3 covers 15 residues. The CDR3 DNA is TGCGCCAGCAGCCAAGTTCTGAGGTCAGGCACTGAAGCTTTCTTT. Residues: CASSQVLRSGTEAFF.

Many counts were recorded for this clonotype. The chain uses TRBV5-5 and TRBJ1-1, with 7 bases aligning to TRBD1. The CDR3 has 14 amino acids. Germline V gene lookup returns CDR1 SGHKS and CDR2 YYEKEE (reference sequence). Unmatched junction bases numbered 6, after V lost 4 bases and J lost 3 bases. Here the CDR3 reads CASSVQGSDTEAFF. CDR3 nucleotide sequence: TGTGCCAGCAGCGTACAGGGGAGCGACACTGAAGCTTTCTTT. The full variable domain, completed using reference TRBV5-5 and TRBJ1-1, is DAGVTQSPTHLIKTRGQQVTLRCSPISGHKSVSWYQQVLGQGPQFIFQYYEKEERGRGNFPDRFSARQFPNYSSELNVNALLLGDSALYLCASSVQGSDTEAFFGQGTRLTVV.

The chain employs TRBV28 and TRBJ2-5; 12 bases match TRBD2. CDR3 length: 12 residues. Trimming removed 8 bases from V and 13 bases from J; junction bases left unmatched: 8. Germline loops: CDR1 MDHEN, CDR2 SYDVKM. The CDR3 nucleotides are TGTGCCAGCGGAACTAGCGGGGGGCGGAGGTACTTC. Translation gives CASGTSGGRRYF.

This clonotype was observed many times. The chain couples TRBV20-1 to TRBJ2-3; D could derive from TRBD1 or TRBD2 (6 bases each). Per the germline V gene, CDR1 is DFQATT and CDR2 is SNEGSKA (reference sequence). There are 12 residues in the CDR3. The V end lost 3 bases, the J end lost 10 bases, and 14 bases lay between the germline ends. The CDR3 sequence is CSASLGGYAQYF. CDR3 sequence (DNA): TGCAGTGCTAGTTTAGGGGGGTACGCGCAGTATTTT.

This rearrangement joins TRBV4-3 to TRBJ2-7; 7 nucleotides align to TRBD1. V lost 4 bases to trimming and J lost 0 bases; unmatched junction nucleotides: 3. Germline V gene lookup returns CDR1 LGHNA and CDR2 YSLEER. The CDR3 totals 14 residues. The CDR3 nucleotides read TGCGCCAGCAGCCGACGGGACAGCTCCTACGAGCAGTACTTC. This encodes CASSRRDSSYEQYF.

This chain links TRBV3-1 with TRBJ1-2, with D hard to call. The CDR3 has 14 residues. V was trimmed by 5 bases and J by 8 bases, leaving 18 bases between them. The germline gives CDR1 LGHDT, CDR2 YNNKEL (reference sequence). CDR3 region: CASSSRTLRSGYTF. CDR3 nucleotides: TGTGCCAGCAGCTCCAGGACCCTCAGGAGCGGCTACACCTTC. Full variable domain (outside the CDR3, taken from reference TRBV3-1 and TRBJ1-2): DTAVSQTPKYLVTQMGNDKSIKCEQNLGHDTMYWYKQDSKKFLKIMFSYNNKELIINETVPNRFSPKSPDKAHLNLHINSLELGDSAVYFCASSSRTLRSGYTFGSGTRLTVV.

The sample holds many counts of this clonotype. The rearrangement links TRBV7-9 to TRBJ2-1; perhaps D is TRBD1 or TRBD2 (6 bases each). This CDR3 is built from 16 residues. Germline V gene data show CDR1 as SEHNR and CDR2 as FQNEAQ (reference sequence). Trimming took off 4 bases at V and 2 bases at J, with 15 bases between the two ends. The CDR3 protein is CASSSFGGGPYNEQFF. The DNA for the CDR3 is TGTGCCAGCAGCTCGTTCGGTGGGGGGCCCTACAATGAGCAGTTCTTC.

This clonotype was recorded many times. The gene calls are TRBV12-3 or TRBV12-4 and TRBJ1-5, with D unclear. The V end lost 6 bases, the J end lost 0 bases, and 6 bases lay between the germline ends. This CDR3 has 13 residues. The CDR3 DNA sequence: TGTGCCAGCAGGGCCTCTAGCAATCAGCCCCAGCATTTT. This codes for CASRASSNQPQHF.